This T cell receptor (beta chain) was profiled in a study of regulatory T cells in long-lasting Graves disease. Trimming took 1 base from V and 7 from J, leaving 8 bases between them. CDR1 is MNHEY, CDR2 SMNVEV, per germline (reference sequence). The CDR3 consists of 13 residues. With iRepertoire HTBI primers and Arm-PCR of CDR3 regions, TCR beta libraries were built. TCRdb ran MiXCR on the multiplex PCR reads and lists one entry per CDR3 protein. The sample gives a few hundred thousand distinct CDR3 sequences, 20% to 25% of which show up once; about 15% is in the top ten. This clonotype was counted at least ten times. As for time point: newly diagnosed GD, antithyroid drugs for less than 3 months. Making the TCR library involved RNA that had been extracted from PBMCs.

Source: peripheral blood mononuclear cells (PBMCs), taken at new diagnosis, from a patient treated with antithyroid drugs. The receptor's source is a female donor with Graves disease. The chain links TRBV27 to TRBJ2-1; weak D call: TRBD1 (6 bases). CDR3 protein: CASSLYRANEQFF. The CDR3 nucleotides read TGTGCCAGCAGTTTATACAGGGCTAATGAGCAGTTCTTC.